This T cell receptor beta chain was sequenced for a study of blood T cell repertoires in COVID-19. Produced via immunoSEQ multiplex PCR; TCRdb's table is partial and in-frame only. This table has 95,000 to 150,000 clones, 78% appearing once. The CDR3 runs 12 residues. The V gene lost 8 bases and the J gene lost 1 base, with 8 bases spanning the gap. CDR1 and CDR2 (germline): SNHLY, FYNNEI. The chain couples TRBV2 to TRBJ1-1, with a possible D match to TRBD1 (6 bases). The source is a man aged 65 to 85 with acute or convalescent COVID-19. Sequences were obtained from peripheral blood. The CDR3 protein is CASYRENTEAFF. The CDR3 DNA follows: TGTGCCAGCTACAGGGAGAACACTGAAGCTTTCTTT.